The 29 T cell receptor beta chains in this list originate from one sample, sequenced in a study of T cell changes during pregnancy in multiple sclerosis. Some clones are missing from TCRdb's copy, which holds only in-frame ones; the method was immunoSEQ multiplex PCR. The sample carries around 8,400 clones, 85% to 90% recorded once. Sequencing was performed on CD8+ T cells from peripheral blood mononuclear cells, taken in the first trimester of pregnancy. The origin of the receptors is a female donor in good health, enrolled as a control in a pregnancy study.

This chain uses TRBV14 with TRBJ2-3, with D uncertain. V lost 0 bases and J 0 bases, leaving 13 bases between the germline ends. CDR1 is SGHDN and CDR2 is FVKESK in the germline V gene. The length of the CDR3 is 17 residues. CDR3 DNA sequence: TGTGCCAGCAGCCAAGATATCGCGGCGGCTAGCACAGATACGCAGTATTTT. It codes for CASSQDIAAASTDTQYF. The full variable domain, rest sourced from reference TRBV14 and TRBJ2-3, is EAGVTQFPSHSVIEKGQTVTLRCDPISGHDNLYWYRRVMGKEIKFLLHFVKESKQDESGMPNNRFLAERTGGTYSTLKVQPAELEDSGVYFCASSQDIAAASTDTQYFGPGTRLTVL.

The chain links TRBV7-8 to TRBJ2-7; tentative D call: TRBD2 (6 bases). Germline CDR1 is SGHVS and CDR2 is FQNEAQ. The V end was cut by 2 bases, the J end by 6 bases, with 20 bases between. The CDR3 totals 16 residues. CDR3 loop: CASSLYLGLKTCEQYF. DNA of the CDR3: TGTGCCAGCAGCTTATATTTGGGACTCAAAACCTGCGAGCAGTACTTC.

The chain links TRBV6-5 to TRBJ1-5; D unresolved. The length of the CDR3 is 14 residues. Trimming left V 6 bases short and J 5 bases short, with 14 bases between. CDR1 is MNHEY, CDR2 SVGAGI, per germline. CDR3 DNA: TGTGCCAGCAGGCCCCGAGGGAGGGATCAGCCCCAGCATTTT. Translating it yields CASRPRGRDQPQHF.

V usage is TRBV5-6 and J usage is TRBJ1-4, with unresolved D. The V end lost 4 bases, the J end lost 0 bases, and 7 bases lay between the germline ends. The V gene's germline CDR1 is SGHDT and CDR2 YYEEEE. The CDR3 covers 14 residues. CDR3 amino acids: CASSQIATNEKLFF. The DNA of the CDR3 is TGTGCCAGCAGCCAAATTGCAACTAATGAAAAACTGTTTTTT.

CDR3 sequence: CASSYGQGLTDTQYF. The CDR3 DNA reads as TGTGCCAGCAGTTACGGCCAGGGGCTAACAGATACGCAGTATTTT. This rearrangement joins TRBV6-5 to TRBJ2-3, with a tentative D call TRBD1 (6 bases). The CDR3 totals 15 residues. The V gene's germline CDR1 is MNHEY and CDR2 SVGAGI. Trimming removed 2 bases at V and 3 bases at J, with 12 bases between.

The V call is TRBV4-3, the J call TRBJ2-7; D is unclear. This CDR3 has 15 residues. V lost 1 base to trimming and J lost 0 bases, with 10 bases between them. Germline CDR1 LGHNA, CDR2 YSLEER. The CDR3: CASSQGSLLSYEQYF. The CDR3 coding sequence is TGCGCCAGCAGCCAAGGAAGCCTCCTCTCCTACGAGCAGTACTTC.

V and J are TRBV15 and TRBJ2-3, with TRBD2 as a possible D gene (6 bases). The CDR3 is 17 residues long. The V gene lost 0 bases and the J gene lost 5 bases, with 18 bases spanning the gap. Germline CDR1 reads LNHNV; CDR2 reads YYDKDF (reference sequence). The CDR3 here is CATSREKLAVLGDTQYF. In DNA form, the CDR3 reads TGTGCCACCAGCAGAGAAAAACTAGCAGTCCTCGGAGATACGCAGTATTTT.

The count of this clone is one. V is TRBV27 and J is TRBJ1-2; TRBD1 matches 8 bases. From germline, CDR1 is MNHEY and CDR2 SMNVEV (reference sequence). J lost 2 bases, V lost 4 bases, and 12 bases had no gene match. There are 17 residues in the CDR3. The CDR3 DNA reads TGTGCCAGCAGTTCCGGACAGGGCCAGCCAATAAACTATGGCTACACCTTC. Amino acid sequence: CASSSGQGQPINYGYTF.

This clone was detected once. The chain carries TRBV6-5 and TRBJ1-2; TRBD1 aligns across 8 bases. The CDR3 sequence is 14 residues long. Looked up from germline, CDR1 is MNHEY and CDR2 is SVGAGI. V dropped 7 bases and J dropped 2; count of bases not matched to a gene: 6. The CDR3 DNA follows: TGTGCCAGCAACGCACAGGGGGGGAACTATGGCTACACCTTC. It yields the protein CASNAQGGNYGYTF.

Written as DNA, the CDR3 is TGTGCCAGCAGCTTTATATACAATGAGCAGTTCTTC. Translated, it gives CASSFIYNEQFF. V is TRBV13 and J is TRBJ2-1, with D unclear. The V and J ends lost 3 bases and 4 bases respectively, with 4 bases between them. The CDR3 is made up of 12 amino acids. Looked up from germline, CDR1 is PRHDT and CDR2 is FYEKMQ (reference sequence).

The rearrangement joins TRBV30 to TRBJ2-2; D not resolved. This CDR3 has 13 residues. The germline CDR1 and CDR2 sequences are GTSNPN and SVGIG (reference sequence). Trimming stripped 0 bases from V and 4 bases from J, with 6 bases between. The CDR3 sequence is CAWSVGFTGELFF. CDR3 bases: TGTGCCTGGAGTGTCGGGTTCACCGGGGAGCTGTTTTTT.

The chain links TRBV15 to TRBJ1-5; TRBD1 might be the D (5 bases). The V end was cut by 5 bases, the J end by 2 bases, with 13 bases between. The CDR3 has 15 residues. Germline CDR1 reads LNHNV; CDR2 reads YYDKDF (reference sequence). The CDR3 nucleotides are TGTGCCACCAGCCCCCCGACGGGGGGCAATCAGCCCCAGCATTTT. This encodes CATSPPTGGNQPQHF.

The chain joins TRBV6-1 to TRBJ2-6; no clear D. With 2 bases removed from V and 1 base from J, the gap between germline ends came to 9 bases. Germline-derived CDR1 and CDR2 are MNHNS and SASEGT. The CDR3 is 16 residues long. The CDR3 spells CASSEITGSGANVLTF. In DNA form, the CDR3 reads TGTGCCAGCAGTGAAATCACGGGTTCTGGGGCCAACGTCCTGACTTTC.

This chain uses TRBV18 with TRBJ2-5; 7 bases map to TRBD1. The DNA end is more similar to TRBJ2-7, so the J call may be wrong. The CDR3 is 15 amino acids. Germline assignment: CDR1 KGHSH and CDR2 LQKENI. The CDR3 protein is CASSPRRTGSYEQYF. CDR3 nucleotides: TGTGCCAGCTCACCACGCCGGACAGGCTCCTACGAGCAGTACTTC.

The rearrangement uses TRBV4-2 and TRBJ2-3, with 8 bases lining up with TRBD1. The CDR3 loop spans 17 amino acids. The germline gives CDR1 LGHNA, CDR2 YNFKEQ. The J segment lost 0 bases and the V segment lost 2 bases, leaving 7 bases of the junction unmatched. CDR3 nucleotide sequence: TGTGCCAGCAGCCAAAACAGAGGGACAGGAAGCACAGATACGCAGTATTTT. Protein product: CASSQNRGTGSTDTQYF.

This chain connects TRBV19 to TRBJ2-1; D is perhaps TRBD2 (6 bases). Trimming cost V 1 base and J 0 bases, with 16 bases left between them. Germline CDR1 is LNHDA and CDR2 is SQIVND (reference sequence). CDR3 size: 18 residues. The CDR3 loop is CASSIGNVAESSYNEQFF. DNA of the CDR3: TGTGCCAGTAGTATAGGAAACGTAGCGGAAAGCTCCTACAATGAGCAGTTCTTC.

The chain links TRBV10-3 to TRBJ1-2, with no clear D. The CDR3 has 12 amino acids. The germline V gene has CDR1 ENHRY and CDR2 SYGVKD. Trimming removed 7 bases from V and 2 bases from J, with 8 bases in between. In DNA form, the CDR3 reads TGTGCCATCAAGAGATACAACTATGGCTACACCTTC. This encodes CAIKRYNYGYTF.

The count of this clone is one. CDR3 in DNA: TGTGCCAGCAGTGAAGGGCTAGAGGCCGGGGAGCTGTTTTTT. Residues: CASSEGLEAGELFF. The gene calls are TRBV6-1 and TRBJ2-2; D gene unclear. Germline CDR1 and CDR2: MNHNS and SASEGT. The V end was cut by 1 base, the J end by 6 bases, with 9 bases between. The CDR3 sequence is 14 residues long.

This clone is labeled as medium-sized (0.01 to 0.1%). The CDR3 sequence: CASSKTGGPSPQHF. The CDR3 DNA follows: TGTGCCAGCAGTAAAACAGGGGGTCCTTCGCCCCAGCATTTT. The chain couples TRBV6-5 to TRBJ1-5; TRBD1 aligns across 8 bases. There are 14 residues in the CDR3. The V segment lost 5 bases and the J segment 9 bases; nucleotides outside the gene matches: 9. Germline V gene sequence: CDR1 MNHEY, CDR2 SVGAGI.

The CDR3 sequence is CASSYRTGPFNEQFF. The CDR3 DNA sequence: TGTGCCAGCAGTTACCGGACTGGCCCCTTCAATGAGCAGTTCTTC. The rearrangement joins TRBV6-5 to TRBJ2-1; D may be TRBD2 (5 bases). The V gene lost 2 bases and the J gene lost 6 bases, with 14 bases spanning the gap. Germline CDR1 is MNHEY and CDR2 is SVGAGI. The CDR3 length is 15 residues.

The CDR3 DNA reads TGTGCCAGCAGATCTAGCGGGGCAGGGGGCGGTGGCTACACCTTC. Translation gives CASRSSGAGGGGYTF. This chain uses TRBV7-6 with TRBJ1-2; 8 bases map to TRBD1. The germline CDR1 and CDR2 sequences are SGHVS and FNYEAQ. CDR3 size: 15 residues. J lost 7 bases, V lost 6 bases, and 13 bases had no gene match.

The chain links TRBV6-5 to TRBJ1-2; D gene ambiguous. V lost 1 base to trimming and J lost 4 bases, with 13 bases between them. The V gene's germline CDR1 is MNHEY and CDR2 SVGAGI. The CDR3 contains 15 residues. CDR3 nucleotides: TGTGCCAGCAGTTACTTCCCACGGAGCTCCTATGGCTACACCTTC. Encoded protein: CASSYFPRSSYGYTF.

The J gene is TRBJ1-1, the V gene TRBV27; TRBD1 matches 8 bases. Germline loops: CDR1 MNHEY, CDR2 SMNVEV (reference sequence). V shed 4 bases, J shed 7 bases, and the junction held 8 bases outside the gene matches. The CDR3 has 14 amino acids. CDR3: CASSSGTGTIEAFF. The CDR3 region has the DNA TGTGCCAGCAGTTCAGGGACAGGTACGATTGAAGCTTTCTTT.

The chain couples TRBV7-9 to TRBJ2-3; TRBD2 aligns across 9 bases. Trimming removed 4 bases from V and 2 bases from J; junction bases left unmatched: 13. CDR3 size: 18 residues. Germline V gives CDR1 SEHNR, CDR2 FQNEAQ (reference sequence). CDR3 region: CASSSSQSSGGHTDTQYF. CDR3 in DNA: TGTGCCAGCAGCTCTTCCCAAAGTAGCGGGGGCCACACAGATACGCAGTATTTT.

The rearrangement uses TRBV6-4 and TRBJ2-3; the match to TRBD1 covers 10 bases. Germline V gene sequence: CDR1 MRHNA, CDR2 SNTAGT. The V and J ends lost 4 bases and 4 bases, in that order; junction bases with no gene match: 5. The CDR3 length is 15 residues. The CDR3 DNA reads as TGTGCCAGCAGTGTTGCGACAGGGGGCTCAGATACGCAGTATTTT. It translates to CASSVATGGSDTQYF.

This chain joins TRBV5-1 and TRBJ2-2; the match to TRBD1 covers 9 bases. The CDR3 has 17 amino acids. The germline V gene has CDR1 SGHRS and CDR2 YFSETQ. The junction had 6 bases not matched to a gene; V was cut back by 0 bases and J by 3 bases. CDR3 nucleotides: TGCGCCAGCAGCTTGGACGACAGGGGGTTTTACACCGGGGAGCTGTTTTTT. Its protein product is CASSLDDRGFYTGELFF.

The rearrangement uses TRBV6-5 and TRBJ1-2; TRBD1 matches at 8 bases. With V trimmed by 5 bases and J by 8 bases, 13 bases remained unmatched. Germline V gives CDR1 MNHEY, CDR2 SVGAGI. There are 15 residues in the CDR3. The CDR3 nucleotides are TGTGCCAGCAGTACCCGGACAGGGAGGACCAAAGGCTACACCTTC. Translated: CASSTRTGRTKGYTF.

The chain couples TRBV4-2 to TRBJ2-2; TRBD1 matches 8 bases. CDR1 and CDR2 (germline): LGHNA, YNFKEQ. V lost 3 bases to trimming and J lost 3 bases; unmatched junction nucleotides: 3. This CDR3 region has 15 residues. As DNA, the CDR3 is TGTGCCAGCAGCCATTCGACAGGGGACACCGGGGAGCTGTTTTTT. Translation gives CASSHSTGDTGELFF.

The CDR3 sequence: CASSNAGELFF. Written as DNA, the CDR3 is TGTGCCAGCAGTAATGCCGGGGAGCTGTTTTTT. This chain uses TRBV5-6 with TRBJ2-2; D call uncertain. Per the germline V gene, CDR1 is SGHDT and CDR2 is YYEEEE. V was shortened by 5 bases and J by 6 bases, with 5 bases between the two germline ends. There are 11 residues in the CDR3.